The sequence of this T cell receptor (beta chain) was determined in a study of blood T cell repertoires in COVID-19. In the study overall: The analysed material was cDNA or gDNA that came from T cells, B-cell-depleted T cells, or PBMCs.

Under the authors' procedure: From reference gene primer amplification, estimates of nucleated cell counts were derived. TCRdb's table, derived via immunoSEQ multiplex PCR, lists solely in-frame clones and lacks some. V and J calls and clone size are copied from that table; D and trimming were computed from the DNA. Of tens of thousands of clones listed, 70% to 85% are singletons. Sequenced sample: peripheral blood. The source is a woman older than 75 with acute or convalescent COVID-19.

CDR3 bases: TGTGCCAGCAGCTTATCCGGACTAGCGGGAGTCACCGGGGAGCTGTTTTTT. Protein product: CASSLSGLAGVTGELFF. The V call is TRBV11-2, the J call TRBJ2-2; 13 nucleotides align to TRBD2. This CDR3 is 17 amino acids long. Germline CDR1 and CDR2: SGHAT and FQNNGV. J was trimmed by 4 bases and V by 2 bases; bases with no gene match: 4.